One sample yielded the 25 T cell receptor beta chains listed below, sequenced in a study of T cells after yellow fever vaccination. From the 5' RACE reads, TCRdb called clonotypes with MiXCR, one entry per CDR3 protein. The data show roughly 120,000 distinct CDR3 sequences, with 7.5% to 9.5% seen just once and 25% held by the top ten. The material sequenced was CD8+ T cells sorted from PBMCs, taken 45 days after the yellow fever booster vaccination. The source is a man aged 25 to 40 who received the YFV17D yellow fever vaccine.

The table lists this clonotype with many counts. Written as DNA, the CDR3 is TGTGCCAGCAGCTTAGGCCCTCCGTCTAGCGGGGGCTACGAGCAGTACTTC. It is translated as CASSLGPPSSGGYEQYF. The chain links TRBV7-2 to TRBJ2-7; 10 positions match TRBD2. CDR3 length: 17 residues. With 1 base clipped from V and 3 bases from J, the junction kept 9 bases outside the gene matches. Germline V lookup: CDR1 SGHTA, CDR2 FQGNSA.

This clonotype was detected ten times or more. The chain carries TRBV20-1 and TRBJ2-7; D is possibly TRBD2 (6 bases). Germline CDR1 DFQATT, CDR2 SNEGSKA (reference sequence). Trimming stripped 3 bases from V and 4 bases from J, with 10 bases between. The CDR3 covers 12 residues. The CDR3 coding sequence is TGCAGTGCTAGGGAGGAGGGTTACGAGCAGTACTTC. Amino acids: CSAREEGYEQYF.

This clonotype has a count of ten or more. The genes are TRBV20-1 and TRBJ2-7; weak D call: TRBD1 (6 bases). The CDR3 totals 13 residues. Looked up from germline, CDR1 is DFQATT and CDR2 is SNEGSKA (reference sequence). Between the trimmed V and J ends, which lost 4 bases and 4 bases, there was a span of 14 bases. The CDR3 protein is CSANTGQLYEQYF. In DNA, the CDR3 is TGCAGTGCTAACACCGGACAGCTATACGAGCAGTACTTC.

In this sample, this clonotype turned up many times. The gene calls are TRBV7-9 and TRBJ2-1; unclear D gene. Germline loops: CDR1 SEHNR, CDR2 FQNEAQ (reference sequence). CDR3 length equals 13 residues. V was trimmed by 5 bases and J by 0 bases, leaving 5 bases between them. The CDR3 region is CASSPNSYNEQFF. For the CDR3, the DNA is TGTGCCAGCAGCCCGAACTCCTACAATGAGCAGTTCTTC.

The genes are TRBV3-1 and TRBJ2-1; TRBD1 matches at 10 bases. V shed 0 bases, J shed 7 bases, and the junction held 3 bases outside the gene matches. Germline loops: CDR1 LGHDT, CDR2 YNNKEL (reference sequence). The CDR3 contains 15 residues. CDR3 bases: TGTGCCAGCAGCCAAGAGGGACAGGGGCTGAATGAGCAGTTCTTC. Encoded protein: CASSQEGQGLNEQFF.

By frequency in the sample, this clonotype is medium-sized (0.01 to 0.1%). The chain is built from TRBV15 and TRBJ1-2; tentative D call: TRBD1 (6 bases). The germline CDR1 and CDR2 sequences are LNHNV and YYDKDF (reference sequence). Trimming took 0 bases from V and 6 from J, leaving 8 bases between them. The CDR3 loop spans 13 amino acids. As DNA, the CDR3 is TGTGCCACCAGCAGAGAGGAGGGGGATGGCTACACCTTC. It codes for CATSREEGDGYTF.

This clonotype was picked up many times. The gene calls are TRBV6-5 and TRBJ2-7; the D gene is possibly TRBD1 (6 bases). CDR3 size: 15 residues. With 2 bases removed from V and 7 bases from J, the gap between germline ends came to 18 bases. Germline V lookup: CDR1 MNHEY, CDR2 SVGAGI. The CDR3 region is CASSYVRDNLWEQYF. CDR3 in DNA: TGTGCCAGCAGTTACGTAAGGGACAACCTCTGGGAGCAGTACTTC.

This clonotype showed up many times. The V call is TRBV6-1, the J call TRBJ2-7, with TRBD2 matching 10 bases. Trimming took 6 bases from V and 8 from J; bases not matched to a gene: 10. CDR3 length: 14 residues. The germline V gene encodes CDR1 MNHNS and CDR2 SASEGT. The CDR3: CASRPGLAPEKQYF. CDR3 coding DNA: TGTGCCAGCAGACCGGGACTAGCGCCAGAGAAGCAGTACTTC.

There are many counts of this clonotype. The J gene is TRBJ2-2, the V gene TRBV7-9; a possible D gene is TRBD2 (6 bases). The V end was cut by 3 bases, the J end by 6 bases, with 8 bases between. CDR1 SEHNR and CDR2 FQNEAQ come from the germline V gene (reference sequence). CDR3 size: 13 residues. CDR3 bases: TGTGCCAGCAGCTTGCCGGGGGCCGGGGAGCTGTTTTTT. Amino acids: CASSLPGAGELFF. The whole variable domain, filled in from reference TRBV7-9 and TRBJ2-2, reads DTGVSQNPRHKITKRGQNVTFRCDPISEHNRLYWYRQTLGQGPEFLTYFQNEAQLEKSRLLSDRFSAERPKGSFSTLEIQRTEQGDSAMYLCASSLPGAGELFFGEGSRLTVL.

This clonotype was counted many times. DNA for the CDR3: TGTGCCATCAGTGATCATGCGGGGAATTACAATGAGCAGTTCTTC. It encodes CAISDHAGNYNEQFF. This chain joins TRBV10-3 and TRBJ2-1, with D possibly being TRBD2 (6 bases). V was cut by 3 bases and J by 4 bases, with 13 bases left in between. Per the germline V gene, CDR1 is ENHRY and CDR2 is SYGVKD. This CDR3 region has 15 residues.

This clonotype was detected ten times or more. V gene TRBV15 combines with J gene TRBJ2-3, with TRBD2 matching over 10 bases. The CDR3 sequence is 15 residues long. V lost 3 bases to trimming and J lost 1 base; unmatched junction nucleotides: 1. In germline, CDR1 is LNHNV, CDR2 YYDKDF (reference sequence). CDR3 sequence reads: CATSSGTSGTDTQYF. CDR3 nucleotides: TGTGCCACCAGCAGCGGGACTAGCGGCACAGATACGCAGTATTTT.

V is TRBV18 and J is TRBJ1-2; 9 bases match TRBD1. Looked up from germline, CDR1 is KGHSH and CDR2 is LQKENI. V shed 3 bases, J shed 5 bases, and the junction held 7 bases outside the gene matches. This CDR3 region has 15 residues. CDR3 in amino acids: CASSPAGTGWYGYTF. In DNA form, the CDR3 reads TGTGCCAGCTCACCGGCCGGGACAGGGTGGTATGGCTACACCTTC.

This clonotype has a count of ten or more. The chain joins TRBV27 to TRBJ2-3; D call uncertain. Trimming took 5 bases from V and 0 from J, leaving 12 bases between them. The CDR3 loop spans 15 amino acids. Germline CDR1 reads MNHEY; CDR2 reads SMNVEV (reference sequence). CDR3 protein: CASSTGPGSTDTQYF. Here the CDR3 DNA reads TGTGCCAGCAGTACGGGCCCCGGGAGCACAGATACGCAGTATTTT.

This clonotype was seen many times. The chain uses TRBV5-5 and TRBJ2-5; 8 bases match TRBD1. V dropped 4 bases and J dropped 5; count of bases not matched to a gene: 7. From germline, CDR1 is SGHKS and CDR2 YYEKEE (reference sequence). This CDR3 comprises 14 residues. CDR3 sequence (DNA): TGTGCCAGCAGCATCCCGACAGGGGAGGAGACCCAGTACTTC. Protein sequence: CASSIPTGEETQYF. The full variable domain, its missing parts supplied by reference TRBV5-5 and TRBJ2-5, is DAGVTQSPTHLIKTRGQQVTLRCSPISGHKSVSWYQQVLGQGPQFIFQYYEKEERGRGNFPDRFSARQFPNYSSELNVNALLLGDSALYLCASSIPTGEETQYFGPGTRLLVL.

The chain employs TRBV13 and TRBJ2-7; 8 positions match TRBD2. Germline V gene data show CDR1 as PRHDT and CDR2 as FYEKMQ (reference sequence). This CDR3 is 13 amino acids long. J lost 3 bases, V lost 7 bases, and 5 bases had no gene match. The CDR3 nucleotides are TGTGCCAGCAAACAGCGGGAGATCTACGAGCAGTACTTC. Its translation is CASKQREIYEQYF.

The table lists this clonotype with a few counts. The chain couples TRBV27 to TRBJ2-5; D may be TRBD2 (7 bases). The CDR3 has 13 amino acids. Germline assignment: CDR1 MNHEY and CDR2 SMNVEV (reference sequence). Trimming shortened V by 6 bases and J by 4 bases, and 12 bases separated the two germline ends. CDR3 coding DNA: TGTGCCAGCAGATACAGGGAGGGAGAGACCCAGTACTTC. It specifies CASRYREGETQYF.

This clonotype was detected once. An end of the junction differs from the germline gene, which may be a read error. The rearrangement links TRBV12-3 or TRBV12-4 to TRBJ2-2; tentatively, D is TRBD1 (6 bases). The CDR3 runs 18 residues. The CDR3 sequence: CACREDDLSRGHTGELFF. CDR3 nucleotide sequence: TGTGCCTGCAGGGAAGATGACCTGAGCAGGGGCCATACCGGGGAGCTGTTTTTT.

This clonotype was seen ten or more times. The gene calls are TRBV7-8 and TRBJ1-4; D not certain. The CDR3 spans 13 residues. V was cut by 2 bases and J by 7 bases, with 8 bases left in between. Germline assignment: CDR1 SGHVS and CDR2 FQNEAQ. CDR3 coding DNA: TGTGCCAGCAGCTTAAACAGCGGTGAAAAACTGTTTTTT. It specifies CASSLNSGEKLFF.

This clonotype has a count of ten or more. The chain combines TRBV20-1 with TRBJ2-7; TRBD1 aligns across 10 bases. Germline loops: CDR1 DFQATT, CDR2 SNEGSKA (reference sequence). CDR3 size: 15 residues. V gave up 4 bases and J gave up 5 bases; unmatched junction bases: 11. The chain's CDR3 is CSAIVMGQGIHEQYF. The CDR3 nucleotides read TGCAGTGCTATCGTTATGGGACAGGGGATCCACGAGCAGTACTTC.

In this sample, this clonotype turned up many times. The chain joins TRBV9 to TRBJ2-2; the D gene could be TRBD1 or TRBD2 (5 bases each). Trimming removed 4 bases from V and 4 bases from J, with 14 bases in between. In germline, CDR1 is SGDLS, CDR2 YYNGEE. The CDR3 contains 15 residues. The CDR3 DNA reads TGTGCCAGCAGCCCGTTTTGGGACGGCACCGGGGAGCTGTTTTTT. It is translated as CASSPFWDGTGELFF.

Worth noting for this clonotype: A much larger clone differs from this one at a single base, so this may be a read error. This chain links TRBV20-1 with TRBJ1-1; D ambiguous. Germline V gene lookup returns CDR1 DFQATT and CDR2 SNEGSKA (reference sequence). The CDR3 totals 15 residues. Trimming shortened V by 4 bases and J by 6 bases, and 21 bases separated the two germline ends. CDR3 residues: CSAISPAAKVSEAFF. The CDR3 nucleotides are TGCAGTGCTATTTCCCCGGCCGCCAAAGTTTCTGAAGCTTTCTTT.

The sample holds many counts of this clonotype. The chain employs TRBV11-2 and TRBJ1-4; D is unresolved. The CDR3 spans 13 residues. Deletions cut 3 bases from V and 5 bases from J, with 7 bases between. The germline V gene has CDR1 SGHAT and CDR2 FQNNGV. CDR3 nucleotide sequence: TGTGCCAGCAGCTTTTCAGACAATGAAAAACTGTTTTTT. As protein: CASSFSDNEKLFF.

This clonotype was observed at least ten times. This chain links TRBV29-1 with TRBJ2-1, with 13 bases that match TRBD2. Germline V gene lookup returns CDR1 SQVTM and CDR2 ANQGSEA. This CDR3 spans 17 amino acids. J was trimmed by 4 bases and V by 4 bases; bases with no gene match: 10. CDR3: CSVGGLAGFPTYNEQFF. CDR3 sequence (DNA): TGCAGCGTTGGGGGACTAGCGGGGTTTCCAACTTACAATGAGCAGTTCTTC.

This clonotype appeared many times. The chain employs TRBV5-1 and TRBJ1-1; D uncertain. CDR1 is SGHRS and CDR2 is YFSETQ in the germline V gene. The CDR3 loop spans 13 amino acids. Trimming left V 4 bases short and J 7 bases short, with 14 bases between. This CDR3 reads CASSPPGGDEAFF. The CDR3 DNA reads TGCGCCAGCAGCCCCCCCGGAGGTGATGAAGCTTTCTTT.

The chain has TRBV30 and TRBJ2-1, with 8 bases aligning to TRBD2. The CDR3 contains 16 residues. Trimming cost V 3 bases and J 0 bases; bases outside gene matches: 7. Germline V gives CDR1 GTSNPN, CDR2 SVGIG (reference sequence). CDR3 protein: CAWRGMSGSSYNEQFF. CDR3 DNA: TGTGCCTGGAGGGGGATGAGCGGGAGCTCCTACAATGAGCAGTTCTTC.